This T cell receptor beta chain was retrieved from a study of response to subunit inactivated influenza vaccine. Findings and caveats of the study: The authors put forward the suggestion that each seasonal influenza vaccination may bring in only a limited number of new T cells.

V lost 2 bases, J lost 8 bases, and 7 bases stayed unmatched. This CDR3 spans 15 amino acids. CDR1 and CDR2 from the germline V gene are MNHEY and SMNVEV (reference sequence). This clonotype was counted only a few times. Its antigen is not known. TCRdb reprocessed the RT-PCR reads with MiXCR, giving one entry per CDR3 protein. Of approximately 300,000 distinct CDR3 sequences in the sample, roughly 22% are singletons; the top ten hold 9% to 12%. The chain recombines TRBV27 with TRBJ2-3; 10 positions match TRBD1. Sequences were derived from PBMCs from blood, sampled approximately 20 months after vaccination. This clonotype originated in a man in his fifties or sixties who received an inactivated influenza vaccine. CDR3 in amino acids: CASSLGTGADSTQYF. In DNA, the CDR3 is TGTGCCAGCAGTTTAGGGACAGGGGCTGATAGTACGCAGTATTTT.